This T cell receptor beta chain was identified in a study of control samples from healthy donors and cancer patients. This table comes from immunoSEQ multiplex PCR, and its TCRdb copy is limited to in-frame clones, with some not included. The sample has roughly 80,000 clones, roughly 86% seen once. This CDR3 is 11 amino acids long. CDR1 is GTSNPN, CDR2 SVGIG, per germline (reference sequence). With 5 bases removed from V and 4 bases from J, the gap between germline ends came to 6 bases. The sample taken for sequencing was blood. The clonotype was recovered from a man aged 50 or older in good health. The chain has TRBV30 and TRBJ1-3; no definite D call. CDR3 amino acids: CAWAPGNTIYF. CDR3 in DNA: TGTGCCTGGGCTCCAGGAAACACCATATATTTT.